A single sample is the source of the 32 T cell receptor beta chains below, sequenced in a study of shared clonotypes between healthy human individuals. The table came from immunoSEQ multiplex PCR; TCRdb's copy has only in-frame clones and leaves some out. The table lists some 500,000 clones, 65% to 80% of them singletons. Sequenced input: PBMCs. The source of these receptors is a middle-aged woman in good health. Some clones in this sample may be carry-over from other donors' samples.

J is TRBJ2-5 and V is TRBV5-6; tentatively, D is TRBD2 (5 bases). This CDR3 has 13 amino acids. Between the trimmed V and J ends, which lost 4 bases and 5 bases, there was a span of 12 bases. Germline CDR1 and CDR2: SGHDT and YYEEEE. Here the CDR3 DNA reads TGTGCCAGCAGCCCCGTGACTACCGAGACCCAGTACTTC. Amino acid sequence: CASSPVTTETQYF. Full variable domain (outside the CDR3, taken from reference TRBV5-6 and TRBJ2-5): DAGVTQSPTHLIKTRGQQVTLRCSPKSGHDTVSWYQQALGQGPQFIFQYYEEEERQRGNFPDRFSGHQFPNYSSELNVNALLLGDSALYLCASSPVTTETQYFGPGTRLLVL.

The CDR3 spells CASSPSRGNTGELFF. The CDR3 DNA follows: TGTGCCAGCTCACCATCCCGGGGGAACACCGGGGAGCTGTTTTTT. This chain connects TRBV18 to TRBJ2-2, with D maybe TRBD2 (5 bases). Germline-derived CDR1 and CDR2 are KGHSH and LQKENI. The V end was cut by 2 bases, the J end by 1 base, with 8 bases between. The CDR3 length is 15 residues.

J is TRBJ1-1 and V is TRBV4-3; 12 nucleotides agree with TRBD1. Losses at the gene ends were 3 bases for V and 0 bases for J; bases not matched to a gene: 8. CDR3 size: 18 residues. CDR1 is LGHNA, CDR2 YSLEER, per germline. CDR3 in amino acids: CASSQDGTGGILNTEAFF. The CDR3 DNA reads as TGCGCCAGCAGCCAGGACGGGACAGGGGGCATTCTGAACACTGAAGCTTTCTTT.

Here the CDR3 reads CASSRSRGVANEKLFF. CDR3 coding DNA: TGTGCCAGCAGCCGCTCCCGGGGGGTGGCTAATGAAAAACTGTTTTTT. This rearrangement joins TRBV7-2 to TRBJ1-4; TRBD1 might be the D (5 bases). This CDR3 region has 16 residues. Deletions cut 5 bases from V and 3 bases from J, with 16 bases between. Per germline, CDR1 SGHTA and CDR2 FQGNSA.

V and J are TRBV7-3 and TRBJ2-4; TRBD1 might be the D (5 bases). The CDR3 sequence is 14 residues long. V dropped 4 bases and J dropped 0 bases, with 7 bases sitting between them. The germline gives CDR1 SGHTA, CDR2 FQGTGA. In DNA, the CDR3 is TGTGCCAGCAGCTCCCAGGGAGCCAAAAACATTCAGTACTTC. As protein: CASSSQGAKNIQYF.

The CDR3 coding sequence is TGTGCCAGCAGCTCGATTTTAGCTGGAAACACCATATATTTT. Encoded protein: CASSSILAGNTIYF. This sequence joins TRBV13 and TRBJ1-3; D unresolved. Per germline, CDR1 PRHDT and CDR2 FYEKMQ (reference sequence). The CDR3 contains 14 residues. Trimming left V 4 bases short and J 2 bases short, with 9 bases between.

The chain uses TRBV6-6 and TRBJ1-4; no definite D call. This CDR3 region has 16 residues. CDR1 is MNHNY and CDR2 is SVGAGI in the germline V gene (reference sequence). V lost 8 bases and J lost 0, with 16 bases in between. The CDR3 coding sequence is TGTGCCAGCGACGACCCACGGACTACAACTAATGAAAAACTGTTTTTT. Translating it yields CASDDPRTTTNEKLFF.

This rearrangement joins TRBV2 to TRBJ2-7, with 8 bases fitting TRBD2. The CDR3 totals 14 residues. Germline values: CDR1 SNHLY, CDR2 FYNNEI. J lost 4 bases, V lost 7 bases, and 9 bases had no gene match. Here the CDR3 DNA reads TGTGCCAGCACCCGGGGGGGCGGGAGTTACGAGCAGTACTTC. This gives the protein CASTRGGGSYEQYF.

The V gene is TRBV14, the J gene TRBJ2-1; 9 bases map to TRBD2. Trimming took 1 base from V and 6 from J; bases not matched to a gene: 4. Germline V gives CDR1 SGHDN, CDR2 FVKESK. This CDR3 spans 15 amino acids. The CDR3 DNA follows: TGTGCCAGCAGCCAAGCGCCACTAGCGGGCAATGAGCAGTTCTTC. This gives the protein CASSQAPLAGNEQFF.

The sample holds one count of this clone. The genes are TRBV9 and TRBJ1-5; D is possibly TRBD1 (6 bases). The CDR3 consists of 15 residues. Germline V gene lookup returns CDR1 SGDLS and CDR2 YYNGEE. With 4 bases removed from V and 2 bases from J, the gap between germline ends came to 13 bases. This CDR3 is CASSRGGRRNQPQHF. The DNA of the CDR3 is TGTGCCAGCAGCAGAGGGGGAAGACGCAATCAGCCCCAGCATTTT.

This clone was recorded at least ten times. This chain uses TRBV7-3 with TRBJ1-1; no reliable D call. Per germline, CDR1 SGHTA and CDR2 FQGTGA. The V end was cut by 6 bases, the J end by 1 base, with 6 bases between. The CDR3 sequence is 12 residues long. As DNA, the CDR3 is TGTGCCAGCAGTATAGGGAACACTGAAGCTTTCTTT. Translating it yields CASSIGNTEAFF. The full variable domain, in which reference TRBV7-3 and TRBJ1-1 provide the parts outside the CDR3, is GAGVSQTPSNKVTEKGKYVELRCDPISGHTALYWYRQSLGQGPEFLIYFQGTGAADDSGLPNDRFFAVRPEGSVSTLKIQRTERGDSAVYLCASSIGNTEAFFGQGTRLTVV.

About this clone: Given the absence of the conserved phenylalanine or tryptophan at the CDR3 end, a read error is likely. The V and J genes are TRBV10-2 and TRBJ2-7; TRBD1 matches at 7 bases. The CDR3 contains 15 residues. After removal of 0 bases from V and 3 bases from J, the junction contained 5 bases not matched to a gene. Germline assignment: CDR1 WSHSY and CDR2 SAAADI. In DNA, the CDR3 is TGCGCCAGCAGTGAGTCGACAGGGTCAAGCTACGAGCAGTACCTC. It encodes CASSESTGSSYEQYL.

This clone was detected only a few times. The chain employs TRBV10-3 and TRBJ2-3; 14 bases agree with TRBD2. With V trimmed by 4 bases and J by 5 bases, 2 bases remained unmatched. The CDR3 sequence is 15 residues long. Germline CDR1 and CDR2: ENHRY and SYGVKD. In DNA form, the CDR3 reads TGTGCCATCAGTGGAGGACTAGCGGGGGGAGATACGCAGTATTTT. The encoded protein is CAISGGLAGGDTQYF.

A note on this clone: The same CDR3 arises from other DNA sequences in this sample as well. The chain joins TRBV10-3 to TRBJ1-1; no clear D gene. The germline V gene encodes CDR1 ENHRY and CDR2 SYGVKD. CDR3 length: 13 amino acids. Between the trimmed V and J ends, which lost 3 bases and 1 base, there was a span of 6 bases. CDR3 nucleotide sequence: TGTGCCATCAGTGAAACAGCGAACACTGAAGCTTTCTTT. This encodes CAISETANTEAFF.

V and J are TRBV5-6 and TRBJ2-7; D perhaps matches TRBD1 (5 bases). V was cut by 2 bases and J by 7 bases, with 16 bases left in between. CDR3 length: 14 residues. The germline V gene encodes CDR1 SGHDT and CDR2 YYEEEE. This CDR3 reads CASSLFVRVEEQYF. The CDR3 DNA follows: TGTGCCAGCAGCTTATTTGTCAGGGTCGAGGAGCAGTACTTC.

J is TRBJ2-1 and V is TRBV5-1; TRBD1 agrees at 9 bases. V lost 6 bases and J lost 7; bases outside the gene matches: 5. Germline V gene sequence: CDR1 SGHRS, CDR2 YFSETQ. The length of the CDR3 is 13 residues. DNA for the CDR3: TGCGCCAGCAACATACAGGGGGCGAATGAGCAGTTCTTC. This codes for CASNIQGANEQFF.

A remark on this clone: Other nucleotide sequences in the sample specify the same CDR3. The chain's CDR3 is CASSMGTSGRGETQYF. For the CDR3, the DNA is TGTGCCAGTAGTATGGGGACTAGCGGGCGCGGAGAGACCCAGTACTTC. The J gene is TRBJ2-5, the V gene TRBV19, with 12 nucleotides matching TRBD2. Trimming cost V 3 bases and J 4 bases; bases outside gene matches: 6. CDR1 is LNHDA, CDR2 SQIVND, per germline (reference sequence). There are 16 residues in the CDR3.

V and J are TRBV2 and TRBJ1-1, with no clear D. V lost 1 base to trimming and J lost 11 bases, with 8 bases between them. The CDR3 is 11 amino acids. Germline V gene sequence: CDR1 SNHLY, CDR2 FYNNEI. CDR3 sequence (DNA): TGTGCCAGCAGTGAAGGGCAGAGGGCTTTCTTT. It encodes CASSEGQRAFF.

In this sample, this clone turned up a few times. CDR3 sequence (DNA): TGTGCCAGCAGCCGACTAGCGGGAGACACCGGGGAGCTGTTTTTT. Protein: CASSRLAGDTGELFF. The chain combines TRBV7-3 with TRBJ2-2; TRBD2 agrees at 12 bases. The germline gives CDR1 SGHTA, CDR2 FQGTGA. V was clipped by 5 bases and J by 3 bases; unmatched bases: 1. The CDR3 is 15 residues long.

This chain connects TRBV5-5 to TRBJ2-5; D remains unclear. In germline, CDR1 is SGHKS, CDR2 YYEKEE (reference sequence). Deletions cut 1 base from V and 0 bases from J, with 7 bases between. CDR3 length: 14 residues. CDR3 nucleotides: TGTGCCAGCAGCTTGTGGTCGGACCAAGAGACCCAGTACTTC. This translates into CASSLWSDQETQYF.

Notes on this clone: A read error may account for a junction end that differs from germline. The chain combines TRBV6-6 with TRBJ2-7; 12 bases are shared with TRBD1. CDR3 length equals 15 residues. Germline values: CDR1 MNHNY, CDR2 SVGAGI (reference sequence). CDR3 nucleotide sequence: TGTGCTAGCAGACCGGGACAGGGGGCAGTCTACGAGCAGTACTTC. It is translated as CASRPGQGAVYEQYF.

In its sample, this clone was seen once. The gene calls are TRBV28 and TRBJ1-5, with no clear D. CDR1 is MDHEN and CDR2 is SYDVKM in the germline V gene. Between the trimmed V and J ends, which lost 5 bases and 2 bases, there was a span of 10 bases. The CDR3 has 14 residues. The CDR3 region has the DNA TGTGCCAGCAGTCCCCCGTTGGGCAATCAGCCCCAGCATTTT. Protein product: CASSPPLGNQPQHF. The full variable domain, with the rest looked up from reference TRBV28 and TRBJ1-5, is DVKVTQSSRYLVKRTGEKVFLECVQDMDHENMFWYRQDPGLGLRLIYFSYDVKMKEKGDIPEGYSVSREKKERFSLILESASTNQTSMYLCASSPPLGNQPQHFGDGTRLSIL.

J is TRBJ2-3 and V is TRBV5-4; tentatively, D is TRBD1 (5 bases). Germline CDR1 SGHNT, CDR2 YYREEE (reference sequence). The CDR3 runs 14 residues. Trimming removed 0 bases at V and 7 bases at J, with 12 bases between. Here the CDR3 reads CASSLGQGDHTQYF. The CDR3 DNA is TGTGCCAGCAGCTTGGGGCAGGGTGATCATACGCAGTATTTT.

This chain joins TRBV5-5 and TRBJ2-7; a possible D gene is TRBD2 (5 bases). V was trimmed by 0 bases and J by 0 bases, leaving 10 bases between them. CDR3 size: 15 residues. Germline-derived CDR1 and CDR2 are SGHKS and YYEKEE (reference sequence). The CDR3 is CASSLAAGSSYEQYF. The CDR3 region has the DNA TGTGCCAGCAGCTTGGCGGCGGGTAGCTCCTACGAGCAGTACTTC.

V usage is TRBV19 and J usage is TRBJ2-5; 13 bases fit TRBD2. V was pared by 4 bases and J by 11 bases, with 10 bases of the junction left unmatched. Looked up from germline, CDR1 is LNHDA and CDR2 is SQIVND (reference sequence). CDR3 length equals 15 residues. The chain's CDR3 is CASSTGLAGSMGQYF. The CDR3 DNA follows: TGTGCCAGTAGTACGGGACTAGCGGGGTCCATGGGGCAGTACTTC.

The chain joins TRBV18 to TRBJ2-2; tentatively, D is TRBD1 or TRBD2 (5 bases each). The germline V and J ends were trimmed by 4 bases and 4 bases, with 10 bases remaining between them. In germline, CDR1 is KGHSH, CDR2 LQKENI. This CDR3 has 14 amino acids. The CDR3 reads CASSRSGPTGELFF. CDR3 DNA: TGTGCCAGCTCACGCTCGGGACCCACCGGGGAGCTGTTTTTT.

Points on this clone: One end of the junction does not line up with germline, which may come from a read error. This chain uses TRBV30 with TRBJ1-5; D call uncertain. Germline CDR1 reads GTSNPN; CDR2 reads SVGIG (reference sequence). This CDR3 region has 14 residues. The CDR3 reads CACSDGVGDQPQHF. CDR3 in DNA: TGTGCCTGTAGTGACGGGGTGGGAGATCAGCCCCAGCATTTT.

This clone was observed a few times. The CDR3 region has the DNA TGTGCCAGCAGTTTATCGGCCCGATCGGGTGAAGCTTTCTTT. It codes for CASSLSARSGEAFF. The chain uses TRBV27 and TRBJ1-1; no clear D gene. CDR3 length: 14 residues. V was pared by 0 bases and J by 7 bases, with 12 bases between. Germline assignment: CDR1 MNHEY and CDR2 SMNVEV (reference sequence).

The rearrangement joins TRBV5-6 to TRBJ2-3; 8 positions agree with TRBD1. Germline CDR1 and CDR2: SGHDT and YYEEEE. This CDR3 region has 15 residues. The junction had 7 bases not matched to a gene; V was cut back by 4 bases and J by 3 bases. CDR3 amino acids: CASSPTQGATDTQYF. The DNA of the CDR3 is TGTGCCAGCAGCCCGACCCAGGGGGCAACAGATACGCAGTATTTT.

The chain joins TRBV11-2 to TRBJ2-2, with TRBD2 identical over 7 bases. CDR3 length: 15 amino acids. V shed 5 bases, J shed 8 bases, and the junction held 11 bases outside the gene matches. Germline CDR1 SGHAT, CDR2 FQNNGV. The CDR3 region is CASSQGTTRSGELFF. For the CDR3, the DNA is TGTGCCAGCAGCCAAGGGACTACAAGAAGTGGGGAGCTGTTTTTT.

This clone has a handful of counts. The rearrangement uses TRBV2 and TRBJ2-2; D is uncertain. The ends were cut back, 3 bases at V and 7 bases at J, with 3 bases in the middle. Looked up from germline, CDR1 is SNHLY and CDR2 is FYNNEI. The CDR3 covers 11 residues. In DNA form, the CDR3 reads TGTGCCAGCAGTGAGTTCGGGGAGCTGTTTTTT. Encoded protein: CASSEFGELFF.

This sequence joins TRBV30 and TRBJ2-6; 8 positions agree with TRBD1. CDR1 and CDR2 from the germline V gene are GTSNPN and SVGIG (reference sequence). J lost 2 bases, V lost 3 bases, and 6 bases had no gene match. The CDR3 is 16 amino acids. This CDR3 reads CAWRALRGPGANVLTF. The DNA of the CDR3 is TGTGCCTGGAGGGCCCTCAGGGGGCCTGGGGCCAACGTCCTGACTTTC.